The 32 T cell receptor beta chains below were found in one sample sequenced in a study of blood T cell repertoires in COVID-19 (dated by TCRdb to 2020 to 2021). The library came from the immunoSEQ multiplex PCR assay. As stored in TCRdb, this immuneACCESS dataset retains in-frame rearrangements with V and J assigned. A fraction of the clones does not appear; measured against another copy, unresolved V genes explain less than half of the discrepancy, and the remainder lacks a known reason. In all, the sample holds 70,000 to 80,000 clones, and approximately 89% of those were seen once. Roughly 40% of the sample goes to the ten largest clones. Sample: peripheral blood. These TCRs come from a woman aged 80 or over with active or convalescent COVID-19.

The chain employs TRBV28 and TRBJ1-2, with D unclear. The CDR3 covers 13 residues. V dropped 1 base and J dropped 4 bases, with 7 bases sitting between them. The germline CDR1 and CDR2 sequences are MDHEN and SYDVKM. CDR3 sequence: CASSLSAAYGYTF. Written as DNA, the CDR3 is TGTGCCAGCAGTTTATCGGCGGCCTATGGCTACACCTTC.

This clone was detected a few times. The chain couples TRBV7-2 to TRBJ2-7; D gene unclear. The germline V and J ends were trimmed by 2 bases and 0 bases, with 8 bases remaining between them. This CDR3 region has 14 residues. The V gene's germline CDR1 is SGHTA and CDR2 FQGNSA. The CDR3 sequence: CASSLYRSSYEQYF. The CDR3 DNA reads TGTGCCAGCAGCTTATACCGTAGCTCCTACGAGCAGTACTTC.

The chain joins TRBV28 to TRBJ2-1; a possible D gene is TRBD1 (5 bases). CDR1 is MDHEN and CDR2 is SYDVKM in the germline V gene. This CDR3 region has 11 residues. With 2 bases removed from V and 9 bases from J, the gap between germline ends came to 5 bases. The CDR3 here is CASSLQGEQFF. CDR3 bases: TGTGCCAGCAGTTTACAGGGTGAGCAGTTCTTC.

The chain recombines TRBV5-1 with TRBJ2-7; D call uncertain. V shed 0 bases and J shed 2 bases, with 9 bases lying between them. The CDR3 has 14 residues. CDR1 is SGHRS and CDR2 is YFSETQ in the germline V gene. Written as DNA, the CDR3 is TGCGCCAGCAGCTTGGAAACAGTAGCCTACGAGCAGTACTTC. Residues: CASSLETVAYEQYF. Supplemented by reference TRBV5-1 and TRBJ2-7, the full variable domain reads KAGVTQTPRYLIKTRGQQVTLSCSPISGHRSVSWYQQTPGQGLQFLFEYFSETQRNKGNFPGRFSGRQFSNSRSEMNVSTLELGDSALYLCASSLETVAYEQYFGPGTRLTVT.

The chain employs TRBV28 and TRBJ2-1; 8 bases agree with TRBD1. The CDR3 is 14 amino acids. CDR1 and CDR2 (germline): MDHEN, SYDVKM. J gave up 4 bases and V 5 bases, and 4 bases lay outside the gene matches. The chain's CDR3 is CASSRTGWYNEQFF. The CDR3 DNA follows: TGTGCCAGCAGTCGGACAGGGTGGTACAATGAGCAGTTCTTC.

V gene TRBV3-1 (or the pseudogene TRBV3-2) combines with J gene TRBJ1-3; TRBD1 might be the D (5 bases). V shed 4 bases and J shed 8 bases, with 15 bases lying between them. CDR1 and CDR2 from the germline V gene are LGHDT and YNNKEL (reference sequence). The CDR3 is made up of 14 amino acids. The CDR3 DNA is TGTGCCAGCAGCCGGGGCCCCACGGGAGACACCATATATTTT. It encodes CASSRGPTGDTIYF.

This chain uses TRBV18 with TRBJ1-6; D gene unclear. Trimming took 4 bases from V and 8 from J, leaving 12 bases between them. The CDR3 spans 14 residues. Germline CDR1 and CDR2: KGHSH and LQKENI. CDR3 sequence reads: CASSHGNLDSPLHF. The CDR3 DNA is TGTGCCAGCTCACACGGGAATCTCGATTCACCCCTCCACTTT.

This clone was counted only a few times. The chain joins TRBV28 to TRBJ1-6; possibly TRBD1 for D (6 bases). The germline V gene encodes CDR1 MDHEN and CDR2 SYDVKM. V was cut by 2 bases and J by 3 bases, with 11 bases left in between. The CDR3 contains 16 residues. CDR3 in amino acids: CASSLSTGYYNSPLHF. The CDR3 coding sequence is TGTGCCAGCAGTTTAAGCACAGGGTACTATAATTCACCCCTCCACTTT. Full variable domain (missing parts from reference TRBV28 and TRBJ1-6): DVKVTQSSRYLVKRTGEKVFLECVQDMDHENMFWYRQDPGLGLRLIYFSYDVKMKEKGDIPEGYSVSREKKERFSLILESASTNQTSMYLCASSLSTGYYNSPLHFGNGTRLTVT.

The CDR3 sequence: CASSLGQVHSNQPQHF. CDR3 nucleotides: TGTGCCAGCAGCTTAGGGCAGGTCCATAGCAATCAGCCCCAGCATTTT. This sequence joins TRBV11-2 and TRBJ1-5, with D unresolved. Germline lookup yields CDR1 SGHAT and CDR2 FQNNGV. The CDR3 sequence is 16 residues long. V was cut by 1 base and J by 0 bases, with 10 bases left in between.

The chain links TRBV7-2 to TRBJ1-1; D ambiguous. This CDR3 is 14 amino acids long. The V end lost 2 bases, the J end lost 1 base, and 8 bases lay between the germline ends. CDR1 and CDR2 from the germline V gene are SGHTA and FQGNSA. CDR3 amino acids: CASSLLRENTEAFF. CDR3 bases: TGTGCCAGCAGCTTATTGCGAGAGAACACTGAAGCTTTCTTT.

The rearrangement uses TRBV5-1 and TRBJ1-2; 7 bases agree with TRBD1. This CDR3 spans 15 amino acids. After removal of 3 bases from V and 8 bases from J, the junction contained 13 bases not matched to a gene. CDR1 and CDR2 from the germline V gene are SGHRS and YFSETQ. The CDR3 reads CASSSSGGSARGYTF. The CDR3 DNA is TGCGCCAGCAGCTCCTCAGGGGGGTCTGCTAGGGGCTACACCTTC.

The chain has TRBV10-1 and TRBJ2-3, with D perhaps TRBD1 (5 bases). Trimming shortened V by 3 bases and J by 3 bases, and 13 bases separated the two germline ends. The CDR3 runs 15 residues. Germline V CDR1 and CDR2: WNHNN, SYGVQD (reference sequence). The CDR3 nucleotides are TGCGCCAGCAGTGACTCTTTGGGGCCGACAGATACGCAGTATTTT. Amino acid sequence: CASSDSLGPTDTQYF.

The chain employs TRBV30 and TRBJ1-1, with D tentatively TRBD1 (5 bases). The germline V gene has CDR1 GTSNPN and CDR2 SVGIG (reference sequence). V was trimmed by 1 base and J by 4 bases, leaving 10 bases between them. The length of the CDR3 is 13 residues. CDR3 amino acids: CAWSAGVRTEAFF. The CDR3 bases are TGTGCCTGGAGTGCGGGGGTTCGCACTGAAGCTTTCTTT. The whole variable domain, remainder taken from reference TRBV30 and TRBJ1-1, is SQTIHQWPATLVQPVGSPLSLECTVEGTSNPNLYWYRQAAGRGLQLLFYSVGIGQISSEVPQNLSASRPQDRQFILSSKKLLLSDSGFYLCAWSAGVRTEAFFGQGTRLTVV.

In its sample, this clone was seen a few times. This chain links TRBV4-2 with TRBJ2-7; TRBD1 might be the D (7 bases). V was trimmed by 3 bases and J by 2 bases, leaving 14 bases between them. From germline, CDR1 is LGHNA and CDR2 YNFKEQ. The CDR3 has 15 amino acids. CDR3 sequence: CASSHQEGAPYEQYF. The CDR3 nucleotides are TGTGCCAGCAGCCACCAGGAGGGGGCGCCCTACGAGCAGTACTTC.

The DNA for the CDR3 is TGTGCCAGCAGCTGGGACAGGGAAGAGACCCAGTACTTC. Amino acids: CASSWDREETQYF. J is TRBJ2-5 and V is TRBV7-2; 9 nucleotides line up with TRBD1. This CDR3 is built from 13 residues. Germline lookup yields CDR1 SGHTA and CDR2 FQGNSA. V lost 4 bases to trimming and J lost 3 bases; unmatched junction nucleotides: 0.

V gene TRBV10-3 combines with J gene TRBJ2-6; 8 bases line up with TRBD1. The CDR3 runs 14 residues. Per germline, CDR1 ENHRY and CDR2 SYGVKD. After removal of 6 bases from V and 3 bases from J, the junction contained 1 base not matched to a gene. CDR3 in DNA: TGTGCCATCAGGACAGGGGATGGGGCCAACGTCCTGACTTTC. It yields the protein CAIRTGDGANVLTF.

The chain has TRBV28 and TRBJ2-6, with 11 positions matching TRBD1. V trimming: 7 bases; J trimming: 3 bases; junction bases outside the gene matches: 5. Germline values: CDR1 MDHEN, CDR2 SYDVKM. CDR3 size: 16 residues. CDR3 nucleotide sequence: TGTGCCAGCACTCGGACAGGGGGCTTTGGGGCCAACGTCCTGACTTTC. Protein sequence: CASTRTGGFGANVLTF.

J is TRBJ2-2 and V is TRBV27; 8 nucleotides match TRBD2. Germline CDR1 and CDR2: MNHEY and SMNVEV (reference sequence). This CDR3 is 16 amino acids long. The V and J ends lost 6 bases and 0 bases, in that order; junction bases with no gene match: 6. Written as DNA, the CDR3 is TGTGCCAGCAGCCTGACTAGCGCTCCGAACACCGGGGAGCTGTTTTTT. Encoded protein: CASSLTSAPNTGELFF.

As for this clone: One junction end does not reproduce the germline sequence, and a read error may be involved. The genes are TRBV6-2 or TRBV6-3 and TRBJ1-2; D is undetermined. Germline V CDR1 and CDR2: MNHEY, SVGEGT. CDR3 length: 12 amino acids. This chain's CDR3 is CASSYSNKPPDF. The CDR3 DNA follows: TGTGCCAGCAGTTACTCGAATAAGCCTCCCGACTTC.

This chain links TRBV30 with TRBJ2-1; a weak D match, TRBD2 (6 bases). Germline V lookup: CDR1 GTSNPN, CDR2 SVGIG (reference sequence). The ends were cut back, 4 bases at V and 8 bases at J, with 21 bases in the middle. This CDR3 has 15 residues. CDR3: CAWTPTTRRPDEQFF. CDR3 bases: TGTGCCTGGACCCCGACGACTAGGCGGCCCGATGAGCAGTTCTTC. Using reference TRBV30 and TRBJ2-1 for the parts outside the CDR3, the full variable domain is SQTIHQWPATLVQPVGSPLSLECTVEGTSNPNLYWYRQAAGRGLQLLFYSVGIGQISSEVPQNLSASRPQDRQFILSSKKLLLSDSGFYLCAWTPTTRRPDEQFFGPGTRLTVL.

The chain couples TRBV15 to TRBJ2-1; TRBD2 might be the D (6 bases). In germline, CDR1 is LNHNV, CDR2 YYDKDF (reference sequence). Trimming removed 0 bases from V and 5 bases from J, with 26 bases in between. The CDR3 sequence is 20 residues long. The CDR3 reads CATSRDRRGEWVGINNEQFF. The CDR3 DNA is TGTGCCACCAGCAGAGATCGGCGGGGCGAGTGGGTTGGGATTAACAATGAGCAGTTCTTC.

The chain links TRBV5-1 to TRBJ2-1, with 11 bases fitting TRBD2. The CDR3 has 15 residues. V was clipped by 1 base and J by 3 bases; unmatched bases: 0. In germline, CDR1 is SGHRS, CDR2 YFSETQ. Here the CDR3 reads CASSLTSGGYNEQFF. DNA of the CDR3: TGCGCCAGCAGCTTGACTAGCGGGGGCTACAATGAGCAGTTCTTC.

CDR3 in amino acids: CASIGDRGTEAFF. CDR3 sequence (DNA): TGTGCCAGTATCGGAGACAGGGGGACTGAAGCTTTCTTT. The V gene is TRBV19, the J gene TRBJ1-1, with 9 bases aligning to TRBD1. The V segment lost 7 bases and the J segment 5 bases; nucleotides outside the gene matches: 5. Looked up from germline, CDR1 is LNHDA and CDR2 is SQIVND (reference sequence). CDR3 length: 13 amino acids.

The gene calls are TRBV19 and TRBJ2-7, with a weak D call TRBD2 (6 bases). CDR1 LNHDA and CDR2 SQIVND come from the germline V gene (reference sequence). This CDR3 has 14 residues. The ends were cut back, 3 bases at V and 7 bases at J, with 16 bases in the middle. The CDR3 region is CASSISSEPGEQYF. CDR3 nucleotides: TGTGCCAGTAGTATTTCTAGCGAGCCGGGGGAGCAGTACTTC.

CDR3 coding DNA: TGTGCCAGCAGCTTAGCTAGGGGGACAGATACGCAGTATTTT. This encodes CASSLARGTDTQYF. The chain has TRBV7-2 and TRBJ2-3; a possible D gene is TRBD1 (6 bases). The V end lost 0 bases, the J end lost 3 bases, and 7 bases lay between the germline ends. Germline loops: CDR1 SGHTA, CDR2 FQGNSA. There are 14 residues in the CDR3.

The chain combines TRBV19 with TRBJ2-6; 8 bases line up with TRBD1. The V gene's germline CDR1 is LNHDA and CDR2 SQIVND (reference sequence). CDR3 length: 19 amino acids. The V and J ends lost 6 bases and 3 bases, in that order; junction bases with no gene match: 16. The CDR3 reads CASRNPRDRLIGGANVLTF. CDR3 nucleotide sequence: TGTGCCAGTAGAAACCCTAGGGACAGGCTGATAGGTGGGGCCAACGTCCTGACTTTC.

The chain carries TRBV15 and TRBJ2-7, with TRBD2 matching 15 bases. The CDR3 covers 15 residues. J was trimmed by 7 bases and V by 5 bases; bases with no gene match: 6. Germline V lookup: CDR1 LNHNV, CDR2 YYDKDF (reference sequence). CDR3 amino acids: CATSGTSGGWGEQYF. The CDR3 DNA sequence: TGTGCCACCAGCGGGACTAGCGGGGGGTGGGGTGAGCAGTACTTC. The variable domain in full, completed from reference TRBV15 and TRBJ2-7, reads DAMVIQNPRYQVTQFGKPVTLSCSQTLNHNVMYWYQQKSSQAPKLLFHYYDKDFNNEADTPDNFQSRRPNTSFCFLDIRSPGLGDTAMYLCATSGTSGGWGEQYFGPGTRLTVT.

The J gene is TRBJ2-1, the V gene TRBV6-2 or TRBV6-3; 9 bases fit TRBD2. The ends lost 1 base at V and 8 bases at J; junction bases unmatched: 15. In germline, CDR1 is MNHEY, CDR2 SVGEGT. This CDR3 region has 18 residues. The CDR3 protein is CASSYFERASGAWDEQFF. The CDR3 nucleotides read TGTGCCAGCAGTTACTTTGAGCGGGCTAGCGGGGCATGGGATGAGCAGTTCTTC.

V gene TRBV27 combines with J gene TRBJ2-3; 9 bases agree with TRBD1. The germline V gene has CDR1 MNHEY and CDR2 SMNVEV (reference sequence). Trimming at V came to 5 bases and at J to 1 base, leaving 1 base not matched to a gene. The CDR3 length is 14 residues. In DNA, the CDR3 is TGTGCCAGCAGTCGGGACAGGGGCACAGATACGCAGTATTTT. It specifies CASSRDRGTDTQYF.

The chain joins TRBV28 to TRBJ1-2; 12 nucleotides agree with TRBD1. CDR3 length equals 13 residues. J lost 8 bases, V lost 6 bases, and 4 bases had no gene match. Germline lookup yields CDR1 MDHEN and CDR2 SYDVKM. CDR3 region: CASRGQGARGYTF. CDR3 in DNA: TGTGCCAGCAGGGGACAGGGGGCCCGAGGCTACACCTTC.

V gene TRBV10-1 combines with J gene TRBJ2-5; 8 bases match TRBD2. Germline V CDR1 and CDR2: WNHNN, SYGVQD (reference sequence). Trimming removed 8 bases from V and 2 bases from J; junction bases left unmatched: 7. CDR3 size: 14 residues. CDR3 sequence (DNA): TGCGCCAGCTCACGAGCGGGAGCTCAAGAGACCCAGTACTTC. Its translation is CASSRAGAQETQYF.

The chain couples TRBV7-2 to TRBJ2-5; TRBD2 aligns across 10 bases. Germline CDR1 and CDR2: SGHTA and FQGNSA. The CDR3 sequence is 17 residues long. V lost 1 base and J lost 0; bases outside the gene matches: 5. CDR3 in amino acids: CASSLGSGGRYQETQYF. CDR3 sequence (DNA): TGTGCCAGCAGCTTAGGTAGCGGGGGGCGATACCAAGAGACCCAGTACTTC.